One and the same sample provided the 6 T cell receptor beta chains below, sequenced in a study of T cells in Graves' hyperthyroidism and ophthalmopathy. The TCR beta CDR3 regions underwent amplification using RNA transcripts as the source. Initially, a first-round RT-PCR of the TCR CDR3 employed the HTBI primer set. Each CDR3 protein is one row after TCRdb ran MiXCR on the multiplex PCR reads. Of about 340,000 distinct CDR3 sequences listed, over 20% are singletons. Material for sequencing was blood. These receptors all stem from a woman aged 50 to 65 with Graves' hyperthyroidism.

Ten or more counts support this clonotype. The V gene is TRBV20-1, the J gene TRBJ2-7; 12 bases map to TRBD2. The germline V gene has CDR1 DFQATT and CDR2 SNEGSKA (reference sequence). After removal of 8 bases from V and 3 bases from J, the junction contained 5 bases not matched to a gene. The CDR3 has 13 amino acids. The DNA for the CDR3 is TGCAGTTTGAGGACTAGCGGGATCTACGAGCAGTACTTC. Its translation: CSLRTSGIYEQYF.

This clonotype was counted ten times or more. This chain joins TRBV20-1 and TRBJ2-7; the D gene is possibly TRBD2 (5 bases). The CDR3 consists of 15 residues. V was cut by 3 bases and J by 5 bases, with 20 bases left in between. CDR1 is DFQATT and CDR2 is SNEGSKA in the germline V gene (reference sequence). The CDR3: CSASPGNRRFHEQYF. CDR3 in DNA: TGCAGTGCTAGCCCGGGGAATAGACGATTCCACGAGCAGTACTTC.

This clonotype has a count of ten or more. The chain is built from TRBV30 and TRBJ2-1, with D unresolved. There are 13 residues in the CDR3. The germline gives CDR1 GTSNPN, CDR2 SVGIG (reference sequence). Trimming removed 4 bases from V and 8 bases from J, with 15 bases in between. The CDR3 reads CAWNSGGSHEQFF. In DNA form, the CDR3 reads TGTGCCTGGAATTCTGGTGGGTCCCATGAGCAGTTCTTC.

Details on this clonotype: A much bigger clone sits one base away, suggesting this may be a read error. Since no conserved phenylalanine or tryptophan closes the CDR3, a read error is the likely cause. The V gene is TRBV19, the J gene TRBJ2-1; the D is unclear. The V end lost 2 bases, the J end lost 0 bases, and 11 bases lay between the germline ends. Germline values: CDR1 LNHDA, CDR2 SQIVND (reference sequence). The length of the CDR3 is 16 residues. The CDR3 coding sequence is TGTGCCAGTAGTATACAGGCTAGAACCTCCTACAATGAGCAGTTCTCC. It is translated as CASSIQARTSYNEQFS.

This chain links TRBV28 with TRBJ2-7; D is perhaps TRBD2 (5 bases). Per germline, CDR1 MDHEN and CDR2 SYDVKM. Trimming left V 4 bases short and J 6 bases short, with 13 bases between. The CDR3 is 13 amino acids. CDR3 nucleotide sequence: TGTGCCAGCAGTTACCTTCGGGGTCGCGAGCAGTACTTC. Protein product: CASSYLRGREQYF.

This clonotype was found many times. The rearrangement uses TRBV30 and TRBJ2-7, with a weak D call TRBD2 (5 bases). The CDR3 runs 14 residues. Looked up from germline, CDR1 is GTSNPN and CDR2 is SVGIG (reference sequence). The ends were cut back, 2 bases at V and 0 bases at J, with 11 bases in the middle. CDR3 DNA sequence: TGTGCCTGGAGTCAATGGGAGAGCTCCTACGAGCAGTACTTC. Amino acid sequence: CAWSQWESSYEQYF.